This T cell receptor beta chain was retrieved from a study of blood T cells in healthy people across ages (dated by TCRdb to between 2015 and 2017). Regarding the study in general: In model experiments, template switching captured about one uniquely barcoded TCR beta cDNA molecule for every two T cells. Age-related changes in TCR beta repertoire diversity were measured in the study by deep sequencing normalized with unique cDNA molecular identifiers. The donors were divided into four age groups: young (average roughly 17 years), middle-aged (about 39), aged (approximately 59) and long-lived (82). The study analyzed two additional independent replicas of 1 million unique cDNA reads from the same blood draw for two donors, one aged 18 to 30 and one aged 80 or older.

The library was produced with 5' RACE. Sequencing was performed on an Illumina HiSeq 2500. The second PCR ran for roughly 7 to 12 cycles and used a J-beta primer mix along with a sample-barcoded 5' primer. A unique molecular identifier was introduced onto each TCR beta cDNA molecule by a template-switch 5' adaptor carrying 12 random nucleotides. Each sample yielded at least 2.5 million CDR3-containing paired-end reads. First-strand cDNA was synthesized from all RNA with the Mint cDNA synthesis kit, primed by a TRBC-specific oligonucleotide. Following uracil-DNA glycosylase treatment, all cDNA underwent a first 18-cycle PCR with the universal primers M1SS and BC2_uni_R. As for the authors' bioinformatics: Each sample was normalized by randomly selecting 1 million high-quality reads, each carrying a distinct molecular identifier. Instead of being binned into consensus sequences, reads with shared molecular identifiers were discarded. MiTCR, with a Q25 quality threshold and the strictest error-elimination algorithm, was used for CDR3 identification, clonotype clustering and error correction. Lower-bound total TCR beta diversity was estimated with a nonparametric unseen species model using Euler transformation. The public sequencing data were trimmed at Q25 with fastp and processed into clonotypes with MiXCR by TCRdb, which kept only in-frame beta chains. Every distinct CDR3 protein forms one entry, paired with its most common genes and DNA. The V and J calls follow TCRdb's processing rather than the paper's. The sample includes more than 750,000 distinct CDR3 sequences, with about 28% observed a single time. Approximately 10% of the sample is in the top ten clones.

Overall study outcomes, separate from this receptor: Because the CMV infection status of the donors was unknown, age-related changes in expanded clonotypes may potentially have been confounded. Observed TCR beta diversity per million T cells fell roughly linearly with age, and a significant reduction was already apparent by age roughly 40. Compared with the aged group, the long-lived group had more naive CD4+ T cells, fewer expanded clones and increased TCR diversity, suggesting age selection. Since profiling was done on bulk unsorted PBMCs, naive and antigen-experienced compartments could not be conclusively compared. There was a strong correlation between observed TCR beta diversity and the percentage of naive T cells measured by flow cytometry. Estimates of total diversity based on one million sequenced T cells were considered lower bounds and underestimates.

Systemically healthy Caucasian individuals from Russia, 39 in total and aged roughly 6 to 95 years, were included as donors. Each donor gave 8 to 10 milliliters of peripheral blood, drawn into EDTA-treated Vacutainer tubes. PBMCs were isolated by Ficoll-Paque density-gradient centrifugation, with at least 7 million obtained per sample. Trizol reagent was used to extract total RNA from the PBMCs, yielding at least 6 micrograms per sample. Naive CD45RAhigh/CD27high T cell percentages were measured by flow cytometry on a PBMC aliquot from every donor. This clonotype was seen many times. Its antigen has not been determined. The sample holds no much larger clone one base away, and base qualities are not on file. At the junction V is shortened by 4 bases and J by 2 bases; bases outside the gene matches: 10. Measured from the cysteine to the phenylalanine, the CDR3 is 16 residues long. This entry keeps only the CDR3 DNA: 48 bases, framed from base 1. CDR1 and CDR2 were assigned from the germline V gene as SGHRS and YFSETQ.

The same sample was also used in a study of T cells of mothers and their children. The second study's paper adds: The donors were nine systemically healthy Caucasian individuals, made up of three mothers and their six children. cDNA synthesis consumed the entire amount of extracted RNA, loaded at around 1.5 ug RNA in each 15 ul reaction. In the second PCR, sample barcodes and 2-4 random nucleotides were introduced via the M1S primer. Over 9.5 million TCR beta CDR3 reads were obtained for each mother, and 2.5 million to 3 million reads were obtained for each child. In both related and unrelated pairs, thymic selection shapes the output of TCR recombination in a similar way, with inherited differences having only a minor effect. Related mother-child pairs always showed normalized repertoire overlap that was slightly higher than in unrelated mother-child pairs, though the difference was never significant. Persistent microchimeric T cell clones were not detected, at a sensitivity of about 100 clones per million clonotypes. In the study, deep NGS was used to compare the TCR beta repertoires of mothers and children, and features distinguishing related mother-child pairs from unrelated individuals were sought. The mean age was approximately 41 +/- 4 years for the mothers and approximately 11 +/- 4 years for the children. Libraries were sequenced on Illumina HiSeq 2000 with 100+100 nt paired-end reads after adapter ligation with NEBNext reagents. To avoid cross-contamination, the mother libraries and the child libraries were prepared a month apart and sequenced in separate runs. For each donor, somewhere between about 450,000 and 2,000,000 distinct TCR beta clonotypes were identified. Naive TCR beta clonotypes were estimated from low-frequency clonotypes matched to each donor's FACS-determined naive share, without sorting.

Specimen: blood. The sequence was obtained from a woman between 40 and 50 years old in good health. This receptor chain uses TRBV5-1 and TRBJ1-2, with TRBD1 identical over 8 junction bases. CDR3 region: CASSQTFRTGNYGYTF. The nucleotide sequence is TGCGCCAGCAGCCAAACCTTTCGGACAGGGAACTATGGCTACACCTTC.